The 21 T cell receptor beta chains presented below share a single source sample, sequenced in a study of T-cell memory formation after mild COVID-19. Each CDR3 protein is one row after TCRdb ran MiXCR on the 5' RACE reads. Among 65,000 to 90,000 distinct CDR3 sequences listed, about 14% were seen once. Sequencing input: PBMCs or a T cell subset sorted from them (not recorded which). All receptors derive from an adult woman who had mild COVID-19 (a few samples of this study predate the infection). Cell type and time point are not known.

There are many counts of this clonotype. V is TRBV5-1 and J is TRBJ2-1, with D perhaps TRBD1 (6 bases). Germline V gives CDR1 SGHRS, CDR2 YFSETQ. CDR3 length: 17 residues. V was trimmed by 0 bases and J by 6 bases, leaving 19 bases between them. For the CDR3, the DNA is TGCGCCAGCAGCTTGGGGTCGGTGGGACACCAAATCAATGAGCAGTTCTTC. Protein: CASSLGSVGHQINEQFF.

This clonotype was recorded many times. This chain links TRBV24-1 with TRBJ2-3; D not resolved. V shed 4 bases and J shed 5 bases, with 9 bases lying between them. Germline-derived CDR1 and CDR2 are KGHDR and SFDVKD. There are 13 residues in the CDR3. In DNA form, the CDR3 reads TGTGCCACCAGTGAGCTCTTTGGAGATACGCAGTATTTT. Translation gives CATSELFGDTQYF.

The chain links TRBV10-3 to TRBJ2-3, with D unclear. With 4 bases removed from V and 6 bases from J, the gap between germline ends came to 11 bases. Germline lookup yields CDR1 ENHRY and CDR2 SYGVKD. The CDR3 length is 13 residues. CDR3 sequence: CAISGPPGDTQYF. The CDR3, as DNA: TGTGCCATCAGTGGGCCCCCCGGGGATACGCAGTATTTT.

The chain carries TRBV5-1 and TRBJ1-1, with TRBD1 matching 7 bases. The J segment lost 0 bases and the V segment lost 2 bases, leaving 7 bases of the junction unmatched. Germline V gene lookup returns CDR1 SGHRS and CDR2 YFSETQ. The CDR3 has 16 residues. The CDR3 bases are TGCGCCAGCAGCTTATCAGGGACAGTTATGAACACTGAAGCTTTCTTT. As protein: CASSLSGTVMNTEAFF.

The rearrangement joins TRBV6-5 to TRBJ2-2, with a possible D match to TRBD2 (6 bases). Germline values: CDR1 MNHEY, CDR2 SVGAGI. Trimming shortened V by 6 bases and J by 3 bases, and 11 bases separated the two germline ends. The CDR3 sequence is 14 residues long. The CDR3 sequence is CASRVAEYTGELFF. The CDR3 DNA follows: TGTGCCAGCAGGGTAGCGGAGTACACCGGGGAGCTGTTTTTT.

The rearrangement uses TRBV4-3 and TRBJ2-7; D possibly uses TRBD1 or TRBD2 (5 bases each). The V and J ends lost 4 bases and 0 bases respectively, with 19 bases between them. The CDR3 runs 17 residues. Germline loops: CDR1 LGHNA, CDR2 YSLEER. CDR3 in amino acids: CASSLDLPGTDSYEQYF. The CDR3 DNA reads TGCGCCAGCAGCCTTGATTTGCCCGGGACGGACTCCTACGAGCAGTACTTC.

This clonotype was seen only a few times. The gene calls are TRBV7-9 and TRBJ2-3; D remains ambiguous. V was clipped by 5 bases and J by 2 bases, with 11 bases between them. From germline, CDR1 is SEHNR and CDR2 FQNEAQ (reference sequence). CDR3 length: 14 amino acids. The CDR3 protein is CASSPPEYTDTQYF. CDR3 DNA: TGTGCCAGCAGCCCTCCGGAGTACACAGATACGCAGTATTTT.

This clonotype was seen ten or more times. The chain has TRBV7-6 and TRBJ2-3; 7 bases fit TRBD2. CDR3 length: 14 amino acids. Trimming removed 0 bases from V and 4 bases from J; junction bases left unmatched: 1. Germline V gene lookup returns CDR1 SGHVS and CDR2 FNYEAQ. The CDR3 DNA reads TGTGCCAGCAGCTTAGCGGGAGGGTCAGATACGCAGTATTTT. Its translation is CASSLAGGSDTQYF.

The rearrangement uses TRBV12-3 or TRBV12-4 and TRBJ2-7, with 9 positions matching TRBD1. Unmatched junction bases numbered 14, after V lost 9 bases and J lost 5 bases. This CDR3 has 15 residues. CDR3 loop: CASTLSGQGSDEQYF. CDR3 sequence (DNA): TGTGCCAGTACCCTCTCGGGACAGGGTAGTGACGAGCAGTACTTC.

J is TRBJ2-2 and V is TRBV5-1; 8 bases are a match to TRBD1. The CDR3 extends over 17 amino acids. Germline V gene lookup returns CDR1 SGHRS and CDR2 YFSETQ. With 3 bases clipped from V and 0 bases from J, the junction kept 7 bases outside the gene matches. The CDR3 is CASSWGTGPANTGELFF. In DNA form, the CDR3 reads TGCGCCAGCAGCTGGGGGACAGGCCCTGCGAACACCGGGGAGCTGTTTTTT.

This clonotype was detected a few times. This chain joins TRBV20-1 and TRBJ2-2; D not certain. The germline gives CDR1 DFQATT, CDR2 SNEGSKA (reference sequence). CDR3 size: 14 residues. Trimming took off 3 bases at V and 2 bases at J, with 10 bases between the two ends. The chain's CDR3 is CSARPYLNTGELFF. The CDR3 bases are TGCAGTGCTAGGCCCTACCTCAACACCGGGGAGCTGTTTTTT.

This clonotype occurred a few times. This chain connects TRBV7-8 to TRBJ2-1, with TRBD2 matching over 13 bases. Trimming at V came to 5 bases and at J to 5 bases, leaving 9 bases not matched to a gene. Per the germline V gene, CDR1 is SGHVS and CDR2 is FQNEAQ. The CDR3 extends over 17 amino acids. CDR3 sequence (DNA): TGTGCCAGCAGCACCCCGCCTACTAGCGGGGGGGACAATGAGCAGTTCTTC. Its protein is CASSTPPTSGGDNEQFF.

This rearrangement joins TRBV7-9 to TRBJ2-1; 12 bases match TRBD2. The CDR3 totals 14 residues. Germline lookup yields CDR1 SEHNR and CDR2 FQNEAQ (reference sequence). Trimming at V came to 8 bases and at J to 10 bases, leaving 9 bases not matched to a gene. CDR3 nucleotides: TGTGCCAGCCTCAGACTAGCGGGAGTCGAAGAGCAGTTCTTC. It encodes CASLRLAGVEEQFF. Complete variable domain (other parts from reference TRBV7-9 and TRBJ2-1): DTGVSQNPRHKITKRGQNVTFRCDPISEHNRLYWYRQTLGQGPEFLTYFQNEAQLEKSRLLSDRFSAERPKGSFSTLEIQRTEQGDSAMYLCASLRLAGVEEQFFGPGTRLTVL.

This clonotype showed up just a few times. V is TRBV6-5 and J is TRBJ2-7; possibly TRBD1 or TRBD2 for D (5 bases each). Germline V gene data show CDR1 as MNHEY and CDR2 as SVGAGI. Trimming took off 0 bases at V and 3 bases at J, with 15 bases between the two ends. The CDR3 is made up of 16 amino acids. This chain's CDR3 is CASSYSMAGTGYEQYF. The CDR3 DNA reads TGTGCCAGCAGTTACTCGATGGCAGGGACGGGCTACGAGCAGTACTTC.

The rearrangement uses TRBV5-1 and TRBJ2-1; TRBD2 agrees at 15 bases. V shed 0 bases and J 2 bases; nucleotides not matched to a gene: 0. In germline, CDR1 is SGHRS, CDR2 YFSETQ. This CDR3 region has 17 residues. CDR3 in amino acids: CASSLGTSGGAYNEQFF. As DNA, the CDR3 is TGCGCCAGCAGCTTGGGGACTAGCGGGGGGGCCTACAATGAGCAGTTCTTC.

This clonotype was recorded a few times. The V and J genes are TRBV15 and TRBJ2-5, with unresolved D. Germline V gene sequence: CDR1 LNHNV, CDR2 YYDKDF (reference sequence). V was clipped by 1 base and J by 9 bases, with 18 bases between them. The CDR3 spans 15 residues. The CDR3 DNA is TGTGCCACCAGCAGAGGTGGGGATCCATTGAGATCCCAGTACTTC. The encoded protein is CATSRGGDPLRSQYF.

The chain recombines TRBV14 with TRBJ1-1; D might be TRBD1 (5 bases). The germline gives CDR1 SGHDN, CDR2 FVKESK. The CDR3 loop spans 14 amino acids. Trimming pared 4 bases from V and 5 bases from J, leaving 14 bases between. This CDR3 is CASSLRGPGTEAFF. The CDR3 DNA follows: TGTGCCAGCAGCCTACGGGGACCGGGGACTGAAGCTTTCTTT.

This clonotype has just a few counts. The rearrangement joins TRBV7-8 to TRBJ2-1; TRBD2 might be the D (5 bases). CDR3 length: 17 residues. The germline V gene has CDR1 SGHVS and CDR2 FQNEAQ. Trimming cost V 2 bases and J 0 bases, with 14 bases left between them. Here the CDR3 DNA reads TGTGCCAGCAGCTTAAAAGCGGCAGTGGACTCCTACAATGAGCAGTTCTTC. Translated, it gives CASSLKAAVDSYNEQFF.

The chain couples TRBV18 to TRBJ1-1; D not resolved. The germline V gene has CDR1 KGHSH and CDR2 LQKENI. CDR3 size: 14 residues. The germline V and J ends were trimmed by 0 bases and 2 bases, with 7 bases remaining between them. Here the CDR3 reads CASSPPSQNTEAFF. CDR3 nucleotide sequence: TGTGCCAGCTCACCACCGTCGCAAAACACTGAAGCTTTCTTT.

This clonotype was seen more than once but under ten times. The chain links TRBV5-5 to TRBJ2-7; D not resolved. V gave up 0 bases and J gave up 2 bases, with 15 bases separating them. CDR3 length: 16 residues. Germline V gives CDR1 SGHKS, CDR2 YYEKEE (reference sequence). The CDR3 spells CASSLDVSHIAYEQYF. In DNA, the CDR3 is TGTGCCAGCAGCTTGGATGTCAGCCATATAGCCTACGAGCAGTACTTC.

This clonotype was seen more than once but under ten times. For the CDR3, the DNA is TGTGCCAGCAGCTTGGGAGTCTCTAGCACAGATACGCAGTATTTT. It translates to CASSLGVSSTDTQYF. The rearrangement links TRBV7-9 to TRBJ2-3; perhaps TRBD2 as D (5 bases). Deletions cut 3 bases from V and 0 bases from J, with 10 bases between. CDR3 length: 15 residues. Germline lookup yields CDR1 SEHNR and CDR2 FQNEAQ (reference sequence).